This entry is about one TCR beta chain. The entry originates in a study of blood T cell repertoires in COVID-19. Turning to the study itself: PBMCs, B-cell-depleted T cells, or T cells provided the cDNA or gDNA that made up the material.

V lost 7 bases and J lost 8, with 20 bases in between. There are 14 residues in the CDR3. Per germline, CDR1 SGHVS and CDR2 FQNEAQ. The authors' processing: Nucleated cell number was recorded as an estimate derived from reference gene primer amplification. Some clones are missing from TCRdb's copy, which holds only in-frame ones; the method was immunoSEQ multiplex PCR. Clone size and V and J calls were adopted from that table, with D and trimming inferred from the DNA. The sample lists about 73,000 clones, roughly nine tenths occurring once. The source of this sequence is a man older than 75 with acute or convalescent COVID-19. This chain uses TRBV7-8 with TRBJ1-2; D gene uncertain. The specimen sequenced was peripheral blood. The CDR3 loop reads CASTDGPLEGGYTF. The CDR3 DNA reads TGTGCCAGCACCGACGGGCCCTTGGAGGGCGGCTACACCTTC.